The clone carrying this T cell receptor (beta chain) was counted a few times. Trimming cost V 6 bases and J 5 bases, with 10 bases left between them. This CDR3 spans 13 amino acids. CDR1 is SEHNR, CDR2 FQNEAQ, per germline (reference sequence). These data belong to a study of CD8+ T cells in alopecia areata. Noted treatment: oral pan-JAK inhibitor, 5-10 mg twice daily. The investigators collected lesional scalp punch biopsies and peripheral blood from alopecia areata patients. Sorting of CD4+ and CD8+ T cells was performed on PBMCs. Extracted from the samples, RNA was reverse transcribed into cDNA to serve as the sequencing template. The method was immunoSEQ multiplex PCR; TCRdb's version includes in-frame clones alone and lacks a portion of them. The sample lists 150,000 to 200,000 clones, roughly 66% seen once, with approximately 0.97% in the top ten.

Sequencing was performed on CD4+ T cells sorted from blood, taken at week 24, from a patient treated with tofacitinib. The genes are TRBV7-9 and TRBJ1-4, with TRBD1 as a possible D gene (6 bases). The clonotype was recovered from a human donor with alopecia areata. This CDR3 is CASRRTVNEKLFF. The CDR3 nucleotides read TGTGCCAGCAGGCGGACAGTCAATGAAAAACTGTTTTTT. Full variable domain (outside the CDR3, taken from reference TRBV7-9 and TRBJ1-4): DTGVSQNPRHKITKRGQNVTFRCDPISEHNRLYWYRQTLGQGPEFLTYFQNEAQLEKSRLLSDRFSAERPKGSFSTLEIQRTEQGDSAMYLCASRRTVNEKLFFGSGTQLSVL.